Below, 11 T cell receptor beta chains from the same sample are listed, as sequenced in a study of blood T cell repertoires in COVID-19 (dated by TCRdb to 2020 to 2021). Libraries were prepared through the immunoSEQ multiplex PCR assay. The immuneACCESS repertoire file appears here via TCRdb, limited to in-frame rearrangements. These files lack a portion of the clones; in checked studies, under half of the deficit traces to unresolved V genes, and the cause of the others is not known. The sample records about 64,000 clones, around 90% of which are singletons. Of the sample, approximately 45% is held by the ten largest clones. The sample consisted of peripheral blood. The receptors here all came from a woman in her fifties or sixties with COVID-19, enrolled during active disease.

This chain uses TRBV7-2 with TRBJ1-5; D unresolved. The germline CDR1 and CDR2 sequences are SGHTA and FQGNSA. This CDR3 spans 13 amino acids. Trimming cost V 5 bases and J 5 bases, with 10 bases left between them. DNA for the CDR3: TGTGCCAGCAGCGCCCAGGCCGATCAGCCCCAGCATTTT. It yields the protein CASSAQADQPQHF.

The gene calls are TRBV3-1 (or the pseudogene TRBV3-2) and TRBJ1-2, with TRBD1 identical over 8 bases. This CDR3 contains 15 residues. Germline V gene data show CDR1 as LGHDT and CDR2 as YNNKEL (reference sequence). The V segment lost 4 bases and the J segment 4 bases; nucleotides outside the gene matches: 8. As DNA, the CDR3 is TGTGCCAGCAGCCTTGGACAGGGTGGGAGCTATGGCTACACCTTC. Translation gives CASSLGQGGSYGYTF.

The chain employs TRBV6-5 and TRBJ2-3, with D perhaps TRBD2 (5 bases). The V gene lost 8 bases and the J gene lost 4 bases, with 16 bases spanning the gap. Germline V gene data show CDR1 as MNHEY and CDR2 as SVGAGI. The CDR3 covers 14 residues. CDR3 residues: CASLSVDYADTQYF. The CDR3 nucleotides are TGTGCCAGCCTAAGCGTCGACTACGCAGATACGCAGTATTTT.

The CDR3 region has the DNA TGTGCCAGCAGCTTAAGTATACTAGCGGGAGGGGCGAGTGAGCAGTTCTTC. Translated, it gives CASSLSILAGGASEQFF. The rearrangement joins TRBV7-2 to TRBJ2-1; 13 bases are a match to TRBD2. The J segment lost 9 bases and the V segment lost 2 bases, leaving 10 bases of the junction unmatched. Germline V gives CDR1 SGHTA, CDR2 FQGNSA. The CDR3 extends over 17 amino acids. The full variable domain, in which reference TRBV7-2 and TRBJ2-1 provide the parts outside the CDR3, is GAGVSQSPSNKVTEKGKDVELRCDPISGHTALYWYRQSLGQGLEFLIYFQGNSAPDKSGLPSDRFSAERTGGSVSTLTIQRTQQEDSAVYLCASSLSILAGGASEQFFGPGTRLTVL.

The rearrangement joins TRBV12-3 or TRBV12-4 to TRBJ1-2; weak D call: TRBD1 (5 bases). Trimming removed 4 bases at V and 8 bases at J, with 11 bases between. The CDR3 runs 12 residues. Here the CDR3 reads CASSWGLGGYTF. For the CDR3, the DNA is TGTGCCAGCAGTTGGGGCCTAGGAGGCTACACCTTC.

The chain uses TRBV4-1 and TRBJ1-1; D perhaps matches TRBD1 (6 bases). Germline assignment: CDR1 MGHRA and CDR2 YSYEKL. V lost 0 bases, J lost 3 bases, and 17 bases lay in between. This CDR3 is 17 amino acids long. In DNA form, the CDR3 reads TGCGCCAGCAGCCAAGAAGGCAGGGGCTCAGGGGACACTGAAGCTTTCTTT. This encodes CASSQEGRGSGDTEAFF.

V gene TRBV19 combines with J gene TRBJ1-5; D unresolved. The CDR3 runs to 16 residues. CDR1 LNHDA and CDR2 SQIVND come from the germline V gene (reference sequence). Trimming removed 3 bases at V and 0 bases at J, with 12 bases between. CDR3 in DNA: TGTGCCAGTAGTATTAGACCCGGGTCTAGCAATCAGCCCCAGCATTTT. Translation gives CASSIRPGSSNQPQHF.

The rearrangement uses TRBV6-5 and TRBJ2-2, with 7 bases that match TRBD1. The germline gives CDR1 MNHEY, CDR2 SVGAGI. The CDR3 is 14 amino acids. Trimming took 11 bases from V and 4 from J; bases not matched to a gene: 10. In DNA form, the CDR3 reads TGTGCCGGTCGGACGGGACAGAGCACCGGGGAGCTGTTTTTT. This encodes CAGRTGQSTGELFF.

The chain combines TRBV7-8 with TRBJ2-7; 8 bases align to TRBD2. CDR1 and CDR2 from the germline V gene are SGHVS and FQNEAQ. Losses at the gene ends were 5 bases for V and 0 bases for J; bases not matched to a gene: 6. This CDR3 contains 15 residues. The CDR3 is CASSRGGTVSYEQYF. The CDR3 DNA reads TGTGCCAGCAGCCGGGGGGGTACAGTCTCCTACGAGCAGTACTTC.

This clone has a single count. V and J are TRBV3-1 (or the pseudogene TRBV3-2) and TRBJ1-2; D unresolved. Trimming removed 5 bases from V and 2 bases from J, with 12 bases in between. Looked up from germline, CDR1 is LGHDT and CDR2 is YNNKEL (reference sequence). The CDR3 is 14 residues long. CDR3 sequence reads: CASSTGGANYGYTF. As DNA, the CDR3 is TGTGCCAGCAGCACTGGAGGAGCAAACTATGGCTACACCTTC.

The chain carries TRBV9 and TRBJ1-1; the match to TRBD1 covers 8 bases. Germline values: CDR1 SGDLS, CDR2 YYNGEE. The CDR3 consists of 15 residues. After removal of 3 bases from V and 3 bases from J, the junction contained 7 bases not matched to a gene. Here the CDR3 DNA reads TGTGCCAGCAGCGCTAACACAGGGGGTTACACTGAAGCTTTCTTT. This sequence encodes CASSANTGGYTEAFF.